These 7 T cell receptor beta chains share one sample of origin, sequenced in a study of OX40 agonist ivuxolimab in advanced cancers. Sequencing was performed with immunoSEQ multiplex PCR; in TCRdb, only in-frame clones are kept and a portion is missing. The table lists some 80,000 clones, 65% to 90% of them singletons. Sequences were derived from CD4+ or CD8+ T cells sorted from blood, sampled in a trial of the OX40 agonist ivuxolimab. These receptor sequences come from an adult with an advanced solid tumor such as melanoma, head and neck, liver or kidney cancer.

In nucleotides, the CDR3 is TGTGCCAGTGGGGGGTCGGTCTATAATTCACCCCTCCACTTT. Translating gives CASGGSVYNSPLHF. V is TRBV6-6 and J is TRBJ1-6; a possible D gene is TRBD1 (5 bases). CDR1 MNHNY and CDR2 SVGAGI come from the germline V gene (reference sequence). The CDR3 has 14 amino acids. The germline V and J ends were trimmed by 9 bases and 3 bases, with 12 bases remaining between them.

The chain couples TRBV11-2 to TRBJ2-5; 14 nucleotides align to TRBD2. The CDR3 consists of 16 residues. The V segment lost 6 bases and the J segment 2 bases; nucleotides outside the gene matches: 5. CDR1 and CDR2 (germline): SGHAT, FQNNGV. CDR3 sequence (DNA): TGTGCCAGCAGACCGGGACTAGCGGGGGTTCAAGAGACCCAGTACTTC. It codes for CASRPGLAGVQETQYF.

The CDR3 here is CASSSGVPAGELFF. The CDR3 DNA reads as TGTGCCAGCAGCTCAGGAGTCCCCGCCGGGGAGCTGTTTTTT. The genes are TRBV7-3 and TRBJ2-2; D unclear. This CDR3 has 14 residues. The germline gives CDR1 SGHTA, CDR2 FQGTGA. The V and J ends lost 4 bases and 6 bases respectively, with 12 bases between them.

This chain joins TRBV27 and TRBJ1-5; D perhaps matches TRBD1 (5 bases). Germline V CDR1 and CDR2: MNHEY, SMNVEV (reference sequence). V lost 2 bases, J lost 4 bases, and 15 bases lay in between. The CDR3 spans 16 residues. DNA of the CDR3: TGTGCCAGCAGTTTAAAGTCCGGGGGTTGGAATCAGCCCCAGCATTTT. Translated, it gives CASSLKSGGWNQPQHF.

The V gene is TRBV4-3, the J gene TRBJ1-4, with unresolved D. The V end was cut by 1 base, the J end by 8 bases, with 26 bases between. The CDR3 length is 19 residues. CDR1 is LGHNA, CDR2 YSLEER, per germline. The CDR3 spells CASSQGDGWLQVREEKLFF. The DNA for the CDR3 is TGCGCCAGCAGCCAAGGTGACGGGTGGCTGCAGGTGAGAGAGGAAAAACTGTTTTTT.

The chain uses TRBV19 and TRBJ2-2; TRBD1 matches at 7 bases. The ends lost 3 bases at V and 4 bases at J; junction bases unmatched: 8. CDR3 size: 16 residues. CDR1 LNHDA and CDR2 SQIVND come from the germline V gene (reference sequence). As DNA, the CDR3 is TGTGCCAGTAGTATGTATTTCAGGGGGACCACCGGGGAGCTGTTTTTT. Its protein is CASSMYFRGTTGELFF.

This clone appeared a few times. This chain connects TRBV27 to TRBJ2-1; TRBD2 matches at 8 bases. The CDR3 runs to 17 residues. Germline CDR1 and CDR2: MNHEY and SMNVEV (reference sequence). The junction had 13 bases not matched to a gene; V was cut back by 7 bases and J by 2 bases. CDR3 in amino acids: CASNLYGVRGAYNEQFF. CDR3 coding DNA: TGTGCCAGCAATCTTTACGGGGTGCGGGGGGCCTACAATGAGCAGTTCTTC.